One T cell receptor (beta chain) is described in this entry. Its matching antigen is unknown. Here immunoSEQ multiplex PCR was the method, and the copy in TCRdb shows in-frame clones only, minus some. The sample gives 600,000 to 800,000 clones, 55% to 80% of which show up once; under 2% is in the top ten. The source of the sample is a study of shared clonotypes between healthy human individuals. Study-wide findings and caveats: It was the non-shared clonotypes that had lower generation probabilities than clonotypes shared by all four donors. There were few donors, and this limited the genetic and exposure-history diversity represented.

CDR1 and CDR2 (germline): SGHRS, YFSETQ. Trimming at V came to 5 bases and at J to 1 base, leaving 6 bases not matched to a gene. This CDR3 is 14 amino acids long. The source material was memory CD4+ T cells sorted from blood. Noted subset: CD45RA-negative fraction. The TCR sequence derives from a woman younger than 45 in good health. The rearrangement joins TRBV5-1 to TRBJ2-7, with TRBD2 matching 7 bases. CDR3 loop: CASRVSGGSYEQYF. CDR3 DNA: TGCGCCAGCAGAGTTTCGGGAGGATCCTACGAGCAGTACTTC.